Below, one TCR beta chain is given with its context. This sample was taken from a study of T cell responses to AZD1222 COVID-19 vaccine. TCRdb's copy holds only in-frame clones and misses some; the assay was immunoSEQ multiplex PCR. The data show 65,000 to 85,000 clones, 70% to 90% seen once. Looked up from germline, CDR1 is SGHTA and CDR2 is FQGNSA. V was pared by 2 bases and J by 5 bases, with 4 bases of the junction left unmatched. The CDR3 runs 14 residues. This clonotype was obtained from an adult who received the AZD1222 COVID-19 vaccine. The sequencing here drew on peripheral blood, taken 28 days after the second AZD1222 dose. V usage is TRBV7-2 and J usage is TRBJ1-1, with 8 bases matching TRBD1. CDR3 sequence (DNA): TGTGCCAGCAGCTTAACAGGGGGTGGGACTGAAGCTTTCTTT. It codes for CASSLTGGGTEAFF.